This TCR beta chain was recorded in a study of CD8+ T cells in alopecia areata. General study results and limits: With tofacitinib ongoing, many expanded lesional clones persisted in both scalp and blood. Since there was just one nonresponder, nobody can yet say how baseline CD8+ expansion ties to response.

After isolation, RNA underwent reverse transcription to generate cDNA as the sequencing template. Profiling relied on immunoSEQ multiplex PCR, and the TCRdb table lists in-frame clones only, not all of them. The table lists 150,000 to 200,000 clones, 60% of them singletons. Specified treatment: oral pan-JAK inhibitor, 5-10 mg twice daily. PBMCs served as the source from which CD4+ and CD8+ T cells were sorted. Worth noting for this clone: Its specificity is unknown.

Germline values: CDR1 SGHTA, CDR2 FQGNSA. Trimming cost V 1 base and J 4 bases, with 8 bases left between them. The CDR3 sequence is 13 residues long. The source material was CD4+ T cells sorted from blood, sampled at week 24, from a patient treated with tofacitinib. The TCR originated in a human donor with alopecia areata. This chain joins TRBV7-2 and TRBJ2-7; D is uncertain. The DNA of the CDR3 is TGTGCCAGCAGCTTAGGGTTACAGTACGAGCAGTACTTC. The encoded protein is CASSLGLQYEQYF.